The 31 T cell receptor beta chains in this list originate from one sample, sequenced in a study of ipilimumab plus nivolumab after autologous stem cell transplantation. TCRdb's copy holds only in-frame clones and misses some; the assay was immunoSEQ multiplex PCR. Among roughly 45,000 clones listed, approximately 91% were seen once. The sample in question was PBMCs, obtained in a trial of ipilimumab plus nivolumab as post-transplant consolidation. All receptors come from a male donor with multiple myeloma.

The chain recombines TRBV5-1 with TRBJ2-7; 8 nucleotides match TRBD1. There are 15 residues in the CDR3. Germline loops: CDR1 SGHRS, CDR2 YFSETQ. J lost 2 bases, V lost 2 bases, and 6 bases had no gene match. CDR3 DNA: TGCGCCAGCAGCTTCGGACAGGGTCATACCTACGAGCAGTACTTC. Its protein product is CASSFGQGHTYEQYF.

The CDR3 reads CASSYSDSSDEQFF. The CDR3 DNA reads as TGTGCCAGCAGTTACTCTGACAGTTCCGATGAGCAGTTCTTC. The chain is built from TRBV6-6 and TRBJ2-1; tentative D call: TRBD1 (5 bases). Between the trimmed V and J ends, which lost 0 bases and 8 bases, there was a span of 11 bases. The germline V gene encodes CDR1 MNHNY and CDR2 SVGAGI (reference sequence). The CDR3 consists of 14 residues.

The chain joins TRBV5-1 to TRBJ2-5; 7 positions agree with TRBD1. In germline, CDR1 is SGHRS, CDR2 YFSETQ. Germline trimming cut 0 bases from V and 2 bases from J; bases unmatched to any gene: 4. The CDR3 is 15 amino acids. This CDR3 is CASSLDRGQQETQYF. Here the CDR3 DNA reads TGCGCCAGCAGCTTGGACAGGGGCCAACAAGAGACCCAGTACTTC.

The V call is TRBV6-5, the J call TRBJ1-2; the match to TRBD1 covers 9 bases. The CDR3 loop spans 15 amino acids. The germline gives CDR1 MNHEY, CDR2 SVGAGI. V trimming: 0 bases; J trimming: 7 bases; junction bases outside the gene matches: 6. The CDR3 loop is CASSYSGQGNFGYTF. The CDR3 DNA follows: TGTGCCAGCAGTTACTCGGGACAGGGAAATTTTGGCTACACCTTC.

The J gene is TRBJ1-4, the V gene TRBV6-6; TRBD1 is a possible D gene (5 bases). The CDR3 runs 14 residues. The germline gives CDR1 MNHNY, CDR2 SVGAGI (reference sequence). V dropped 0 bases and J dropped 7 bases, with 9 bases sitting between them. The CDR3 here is CASSYSGVSEKLFF. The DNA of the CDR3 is TGTGCCAGCAGTTACTCGGGGGTTAGTGAAAAACTGTTTTTT.

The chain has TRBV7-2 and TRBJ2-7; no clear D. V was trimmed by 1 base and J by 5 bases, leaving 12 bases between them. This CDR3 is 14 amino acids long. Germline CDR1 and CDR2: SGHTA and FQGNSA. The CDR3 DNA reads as TGTGCCAGCAGCTTAGTTTCGGGTGCGAACGAGCAGTACTTC. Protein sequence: CASSLVSGANEQYF. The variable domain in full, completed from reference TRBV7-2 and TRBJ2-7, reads GAGVSQSPSNKVTEKGKDVELRCDPISGHTALYWYRQSLGQGLEFLIYFQGNSAPDKSGLPSDRFSAERTGGSVSTLTIQRTQQEDSAVYLCASSLVSGANEQYFGPGTRLTVT.

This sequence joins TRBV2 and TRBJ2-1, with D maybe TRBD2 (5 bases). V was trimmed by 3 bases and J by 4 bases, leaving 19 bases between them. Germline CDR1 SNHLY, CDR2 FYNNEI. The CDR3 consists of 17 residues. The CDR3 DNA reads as TGTGCCAGCAGTGAGCCTCCCTACAGCGGAGCATACAATGAGCAGTTCTTC. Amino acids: CASSEPPYSGAYNEQFF.

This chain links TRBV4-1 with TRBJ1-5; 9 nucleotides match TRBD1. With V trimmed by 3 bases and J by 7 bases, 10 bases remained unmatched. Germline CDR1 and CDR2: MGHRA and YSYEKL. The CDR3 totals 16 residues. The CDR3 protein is CASSHLGTGIIQPQHF. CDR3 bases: TGCGCCAGCAGCCATCTCGGGACAGGGATTATCCAGCCCCAGCATTTT.

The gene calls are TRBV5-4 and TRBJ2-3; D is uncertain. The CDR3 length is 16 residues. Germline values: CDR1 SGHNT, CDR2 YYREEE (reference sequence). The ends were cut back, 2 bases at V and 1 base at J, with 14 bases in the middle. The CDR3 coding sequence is TGTGCCAGCAGCTTAATGGAAAATCCCGGCACAGATACGCAGTATTTT. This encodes CASSLMENPGTDTQYF.

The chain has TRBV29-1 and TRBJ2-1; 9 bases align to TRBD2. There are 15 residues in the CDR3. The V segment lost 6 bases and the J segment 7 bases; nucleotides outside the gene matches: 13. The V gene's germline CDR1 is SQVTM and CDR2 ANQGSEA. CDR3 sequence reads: CSVPRSLAGNNEQFF. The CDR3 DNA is TGCAGCGTCCCCCGTAGCCTAGCGGGAAATAATGAGCAGTTCTTC.

Written as DNA, the CDR3 is TGTGCCAGTAGTATCTGGGACAGGGAGCAAGAGACCCAGTACTTC. Protein sequence: CASSIWDREQETQYF. This chain uses TRBV19 with TRBJ2-5, with 9 nucleotides matching TRBD1. This CDR3 comprises 15 residues. Germline V gene sequence: CDR1 LNHDA, CDR2 SQIVND (reference sequence). V trimming: 3 bases; J trimming: 2 bases; junction bases outside the gene matches: 4. The full variable domain, completed using reference TRBV19 and TRBJ2-5, is DGGITQSPKYLFRKEGQNVTLSCEQNLNHDAMYWYRQDPGQGLRLIYYSQIVNDFQKGDIAEGYSVSREKKESFPLTVTSAQKNPTAFYLCASSIWDREQETQYFGPGTRLLVL.

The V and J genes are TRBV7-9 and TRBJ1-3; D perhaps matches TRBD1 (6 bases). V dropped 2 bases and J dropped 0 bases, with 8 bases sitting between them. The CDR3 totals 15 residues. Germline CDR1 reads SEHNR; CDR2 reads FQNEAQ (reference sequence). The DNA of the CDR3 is TGTGCCAGCAGCTTAACGGACAGCTCTGGAAACACCATATATTTT. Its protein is CASSLTDSSGNTIYF. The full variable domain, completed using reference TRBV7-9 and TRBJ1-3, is DTGVSQNPRHKITKRGQNVTFRCDPISEHNRLYWYRQTLGQGPEFLTYFQNEAQLEKSRLLSDRFSAERPKGSFSTLEIQRTEQGDSAMYLCASSLTDSSGNTIYFGEGSWLTVV.

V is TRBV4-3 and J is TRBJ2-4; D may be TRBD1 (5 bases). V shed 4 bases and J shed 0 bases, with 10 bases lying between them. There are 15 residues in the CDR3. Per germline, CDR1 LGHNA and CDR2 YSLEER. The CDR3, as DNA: TGCGCCAGCAGCCGACAGTATCTAGCCAAAAACATTCAGTACTTC. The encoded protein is CASSRQYLAKNIQYF.

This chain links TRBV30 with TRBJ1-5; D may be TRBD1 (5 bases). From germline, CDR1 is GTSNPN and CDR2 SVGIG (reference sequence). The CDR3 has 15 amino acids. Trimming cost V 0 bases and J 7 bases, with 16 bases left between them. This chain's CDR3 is CAWSVKGTASQPQHF. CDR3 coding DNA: TGTGCCTGGAGTGTGAAGGGGACGGCTAGCCAGCCCCAGCATTTT.

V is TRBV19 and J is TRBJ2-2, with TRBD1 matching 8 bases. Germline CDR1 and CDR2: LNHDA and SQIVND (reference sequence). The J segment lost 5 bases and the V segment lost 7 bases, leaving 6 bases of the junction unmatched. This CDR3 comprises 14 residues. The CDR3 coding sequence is TGTGCCAGTACGCGGACAGGGAGGACCGGGGAGCTGTTTTTT. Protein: CASTRTGRTGELFF.

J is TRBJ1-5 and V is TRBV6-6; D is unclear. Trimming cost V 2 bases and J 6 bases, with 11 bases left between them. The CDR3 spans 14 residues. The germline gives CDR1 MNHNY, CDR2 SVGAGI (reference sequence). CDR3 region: CASSYLSLGQPQHF. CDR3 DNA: TGTGCCAGCAGTTACCTCAGTTTGGGTCAGCCCCAGCATTTT.

This CDR3 is CASSLGQGDTGELFF. The CDR3 bases are TGTGCCAGCAGTCTTGGACAGGGGGACACCGGGGAGCTGTTTTTT. The gene calls are TRBV7-3 and TRBJ2-2; 10 bases align to TRBD1. In germline, CDR1 is SGHTA, CDR2 FQGTGA. The CDR3 spans 15 residues. J gave up 3 bases and V 6 bases, and 4 bases lay outside the gene matches.

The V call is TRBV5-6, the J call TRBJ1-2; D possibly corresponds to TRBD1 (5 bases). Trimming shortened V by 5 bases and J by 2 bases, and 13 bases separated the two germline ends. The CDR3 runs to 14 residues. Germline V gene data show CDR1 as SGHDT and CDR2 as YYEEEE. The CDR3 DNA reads TGTGCCAGCAGGCCCCTGGGGGACAACTATGGCTACACCTTC. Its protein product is CASRPLGDNYGYTF. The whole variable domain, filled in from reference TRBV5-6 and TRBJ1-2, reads DAGVTQSPTHLIKTRGQQVTLRCSPKSGHDTVSWYQQALGQGPQFIFQYYEEEERQRGNFPDRFSGHQFPNYSSELNVNALLLGDSALYLCASRPLGDNYGYTFGSGTRLTVV.

As DNA, the CDR3 is TGTGCCAGCAGCCCCAGGACTAGCGGGCCCTCCGGGGAGCTGTTTTTT. Protein product: CASSPRTSGPSGELFF. The V gene is TRBV7-3, the J gene TRBJ2-2, with 11 bases matching TRBD2. Trimming cost V 5 bases and J 6 bases; bases outside gene matches: 8. CDR1 SGHTA and CDR2 FQGTGA come from the germline V gene. CDR3 length: 16 amino acids.

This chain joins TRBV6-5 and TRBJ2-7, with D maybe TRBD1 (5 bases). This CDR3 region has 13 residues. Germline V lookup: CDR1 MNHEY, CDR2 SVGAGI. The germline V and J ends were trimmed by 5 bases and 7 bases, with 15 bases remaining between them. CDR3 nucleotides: TGTGCCAGCAGTGAAGCTCAAGGGGTAGAGCAGTACTTC. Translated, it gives CASSEAQGVEQYF.

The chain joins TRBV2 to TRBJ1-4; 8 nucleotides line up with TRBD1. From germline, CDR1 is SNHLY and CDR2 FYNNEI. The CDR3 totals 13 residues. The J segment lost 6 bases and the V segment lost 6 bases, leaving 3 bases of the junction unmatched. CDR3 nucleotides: TGTGCCAGCAGATGGGGACAGGATGAAAAACTGTTTTTT. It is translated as CASRWGQDEKLFF.

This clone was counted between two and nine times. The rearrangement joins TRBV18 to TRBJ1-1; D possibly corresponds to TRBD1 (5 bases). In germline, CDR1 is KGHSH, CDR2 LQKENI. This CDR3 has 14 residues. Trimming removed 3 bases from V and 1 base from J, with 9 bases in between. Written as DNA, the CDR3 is TGTGCCAGCTCACCCCAGGACACGAACACTGAAGCTTTCTTT. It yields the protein CASSPQDTNTEAFF. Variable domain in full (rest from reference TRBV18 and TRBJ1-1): NAGVMQNPRHLVRRRGQEARLRCSPMKGHSHVYWYRQLPEEGLKFMVYLQKENIIDESGMPKERFSAEFPKEGPSILRIQQVVRGDSAAYFCASSPQDTNTEAFFGQGTRLTVV.

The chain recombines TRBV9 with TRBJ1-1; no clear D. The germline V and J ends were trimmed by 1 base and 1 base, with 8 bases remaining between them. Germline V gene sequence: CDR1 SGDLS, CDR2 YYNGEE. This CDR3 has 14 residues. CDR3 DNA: TGTGCCAGCAGCGTAACTAGCTCGAACACTGAAGCTTTCTTT. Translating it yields CASSVTSSNTEAFF.

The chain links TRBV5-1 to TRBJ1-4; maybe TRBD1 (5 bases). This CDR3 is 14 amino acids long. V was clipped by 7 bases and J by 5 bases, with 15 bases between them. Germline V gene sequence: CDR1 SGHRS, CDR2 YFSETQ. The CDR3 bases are TGCGCCAGCCGGGAGGGGATCACAAATGAAAAACTGTTTTTT. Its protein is CASREGITNEKLFF.

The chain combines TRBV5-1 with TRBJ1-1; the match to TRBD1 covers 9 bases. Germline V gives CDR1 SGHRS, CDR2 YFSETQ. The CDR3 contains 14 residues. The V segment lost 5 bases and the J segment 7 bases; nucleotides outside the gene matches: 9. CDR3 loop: CASSQIGQGIEAFF. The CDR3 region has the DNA TGCGCCAGCAGTCAGATCGGACAGGGGATTGAAGCTTTCTTT.

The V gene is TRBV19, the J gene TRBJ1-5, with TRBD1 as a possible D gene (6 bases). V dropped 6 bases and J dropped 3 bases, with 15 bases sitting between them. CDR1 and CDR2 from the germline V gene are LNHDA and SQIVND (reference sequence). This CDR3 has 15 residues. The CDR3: CASRMRQDYNQPQHF. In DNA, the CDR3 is TGTGCCAGTAGGATGAGACAGGACTACAATCAGCCCCAGCATTTT.

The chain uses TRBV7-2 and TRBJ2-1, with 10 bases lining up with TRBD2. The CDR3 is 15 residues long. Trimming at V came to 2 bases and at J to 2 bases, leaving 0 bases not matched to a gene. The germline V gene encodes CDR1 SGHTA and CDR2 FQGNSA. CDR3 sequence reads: CASSLLAGAYNEQFF. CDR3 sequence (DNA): TGTGCCAGCAGCTTACTAGCGGGGGCCTACAATGAGCAGTTCTTC.

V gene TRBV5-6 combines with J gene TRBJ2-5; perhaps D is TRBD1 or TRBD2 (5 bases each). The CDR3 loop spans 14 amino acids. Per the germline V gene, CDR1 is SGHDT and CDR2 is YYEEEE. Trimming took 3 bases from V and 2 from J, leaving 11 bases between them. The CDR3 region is CASSWDGIQETQYF. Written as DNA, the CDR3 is TGTGCCAGCAGCTGGGACGGAATACAAGAGACCCAGTACTTC.

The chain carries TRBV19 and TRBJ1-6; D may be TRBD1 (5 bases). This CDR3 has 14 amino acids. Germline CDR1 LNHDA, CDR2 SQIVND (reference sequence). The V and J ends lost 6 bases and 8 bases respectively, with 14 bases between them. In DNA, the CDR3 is TGTGCCAGTAGCCTCCGGGACGCCGATTCACCCCTCCACTTT. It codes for CASSLRDADSPLHF.

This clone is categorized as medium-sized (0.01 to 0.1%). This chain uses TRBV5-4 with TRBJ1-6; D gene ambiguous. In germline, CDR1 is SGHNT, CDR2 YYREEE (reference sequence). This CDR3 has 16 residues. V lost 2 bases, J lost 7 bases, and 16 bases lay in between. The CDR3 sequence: CASSLGARGKNSPLHF. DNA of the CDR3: TGTGCCAGCAGCTTAGGCGCCCGAGGGAAAAATTCACCCCTCCACTTT.

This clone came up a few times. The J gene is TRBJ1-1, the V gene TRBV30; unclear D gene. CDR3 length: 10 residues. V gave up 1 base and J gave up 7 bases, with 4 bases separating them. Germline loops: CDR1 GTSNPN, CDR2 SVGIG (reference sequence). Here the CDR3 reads CAWSENEAFF. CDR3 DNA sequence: TGTGCCTGGAGTGAGAATGAAGCTTTCTTT.